The rows below give T cell receptor beta chains drawn from one sample of a study of cytomegalovirus exposure and HLA in healthy donors. Data came from immunoSEQ multiplex PCR; TCRdb stores just in-frame clones and leaves some out. The profile shows roughly 150,000 clones, around 73% of them singletons. The source material was PBMCs. These receptors all stem from a woman younger than 35 in good health and CMV-seropositive. CDR3s include the opening cysteine and the closing phenylalanine or tryptophan. Fields, in order: J gene, V gene, clone size, CDR3 protein. Only part of the rows carry a size: once, few, many, or a class if the clone is expanded.

j_gene: TRBJ2-7; v_gene: TRBV20-1; abundance: .; CDR3aa: CRARTDYEQYF
j_gene: TRBJ1-1; v_gene: TRBV29-1; abundance: .; CDR3aa: CSGLRGLTEAFF
j_gene: TRBJ2-1; v_gene: TRBV6-4; abundance: .; CDR3aa: CASSDVAESNEQFF
j_gene: .; v_gene: TRBV11-3; abundance: .; CDR3aa: CASSQGQGVFYEQYF
j_gene: TRBJ1-1; v_gene: TRBV30; abundance: .; CDR3aa: CAWGRENTEAFF
j_gene: TRBJ2-1; v_gene: TRBV18; abundance: .; CDR3aa: CASSRGTSGGSSSYNEQFF
j_gene: TRBJ2-7; v_gene: TRBV7-2; abundance: few; CDR3aa: CASSQGRGDEQYF
j_gene: TRBJ2-3; v_gene: TRBV5-1; abundance: .; CDR3aa: CASSLGLAGGDTQYF
j_gene: TRBJ2-7; v_gene: TRBV7-2; abundance: few; CDR3aa: CASSGSRPYYEQYF
j_gene: TRBJ1-2; v_gene: TRBV9; abundance: once; CDR3aa: CASSVEVEGRTYGYTF
j_gene: TRBJ2-5; v_gene: TRBV5-1; abundance: .; CDR3aa: CASSLRPETQYF
j_gene: TRBJ2-1; v_gene: TRBV6-1; abundance: few; CDR3aa: CASTGEYNEQFF
j_gene: TRBJ2-7; v_gene: TRBV6-5; abundance: .; CDR3aa: CASSYGTSSYEQYF
j_gene: TRBJ2-1; v_gene: TRBV11-3; abundance: .; CDR3aa: CASSFSSGGAYNEQFF
j_gene: TRBJ1-6; v_gene: TRBV2; abundance: .; CDR3aa: CASSPPSVSPLHF
j_gene: TRBJ2-5; v_gene: TRBV5-5; abundance: .; CDR3aa: CASSPWVAGDQETQYF
j_gene: TRBJ1-6; v_gene: TRBV27; abundance: .; CDR3aa: CASSRDRLNSPLHF
j_gene: TRBJ1-5; v_gene: TRBV19; abundance: once; CDR3aa: CASSTGTGPSNQPQHF
j_gene: TRBJ2-3; v_gene: TRBV7-9; abundance: .; CDR3aa: CASSARDRSTDTQYF
j_gene: TRBJ2-7; v_gene: TRBV29-1; abundance: .; CDR3aa: CSVVLIDRGNLYEQYF
j_gene: TRBJ2-7; v_gene: TRBV21-1; abundance: .; CDR3aa: CASSERDRDYEQYF
j_gene: TRBJ1-1; v_gene: TRBV7-9; abundance: .; CDR3aa: CASSLAQGAGTEAFF
j_gene: TRBJ2-7; v_gene: TRBV15; abundance: once; CDR3aa: CATSREGEGPYEQYF
j_gene: TRBJ2-1; v_gene: TRBV15; abundance: .; CDR3aa: CATGTTDYEQFF
j_gene: TRBJ1-1; v_gene: TRBV7-2; abundance: once; CDR3aa: CASSLPPGMWDTEAFF
j_gene: TRBJ1-5; v_gene: TRBV11-2; abundance: .; CDR3aa: CASSLGQGAKEPQHF
j_gene: .; v_gene: TRBV5-8; abundance: .; CDR3aa: CASSFSPPGGPYEQYF
j_gene: TRBJ2-5; v_gene: TRBV19; abundance: .; CDR3aa: CASSFLPTGTSGGETQYF
j_gene: TRBJ1-1; v_gene: TRBV4-3; abundance: once; CDR3aa: CASSLEENTEAFF